One T cell receptor beta chain is described in this entry. This sample is drawn from a study of blood T cell repertoires in COVID-19. Some clones are missing from TCRdb's copy, which holds only in-frame ones; the method was immunoSEQ multiplex PCR. Among roughly 250,000 clones listed, about nine tenths were seen once. The specimen sequenced was PBMCs or T cells enriched from blood (not recorded which). The receptor's source is a woman in her thirties with acute COVID-19.

CDR3 DNA: TGTGCCAGCAGCTTGGGGGGGCTCCTTAACACCGGGGAGCTGTTTTTT. It codes for CASSLGGLLNTGELFF. This chain uses TRBV5-6 with TRBJ2-2; tentative D call: TRBD1 (6 bases). Germline V gene data show CDR1 as SGHDT and CDR2 as YYEEEE. This CDR3 spans 16 amino acids. Trimming shortened V by 0 bases and J by 2 bases, and 11 bases separated the two germline ends.